Presented here are 18 T cell receptor beta chains from one specimen sequenced in a study of blood T cell repertoires in COVID-19 (dated by TCRdb to the early 2020s). The method was the immunoSEQ multiplex PCR assay. Sourced from immuneACCESS, this table was stored by TCRdb with only in-frame sequences that have V and J called. A share of the clones is absent; for the studies checked, an unresolved V gene accounts for under half, and the remainder has no known explanation. This sample is represented by about 220,000 clones; about 80% of them were singletons. The ten largest clones capture 3% to 3.5% of the sample. Material: peripheral blood. The source is a woman aged 25 to 45 who had recovered from COVID-19.

Concerning this clone itself: Other nucleotide sequences in the sample specify the same CDR3. The rearrangement joins TRBV5-6 to TRBJ2-1; TRBD2 matches 10 bases. There are 15 residues in the CDR3. The junction had 6 bases not matched to a gene; V was cut back by 4 bases and J by 5 bases. Germline V lookup: CDR1 SGHDT, CDR2 YYEEEE. The CDR3 is CASSLSGRANNEQFF. DNA of the CDR3: TGTGCCAGCAGCCTGAGCGGGAGGGCGAACAATGAGCAGTTCTTC.

In nucleotides, the CDR3 is TGTGCCAGCAGCTTAGTATTTGGGAGGGGGGAAGAAGAGACCCAGTACTTC. It is translated as CASSLVFGRGEEETQYF. V gene TRBV11-2 combines with J gene TRBJ2-5, with D maybe TRBD2 (7 bases). This CDR3 is built from 17 residues. V lost 1 base, J lost 3 bases, and 18 bases lay in between. CDR1 is SGHAT, CDR2 FQNNGV, per germline.

This clone showed up just a few times. This chain connects TRBV5-1 to TRBJ1-1; 8 bases line up with TRBD1. There are 16 residues in the CDR3. Germline lookup yields CDR1 SGHRS and CDR2 YFSETQ. V lost 2 bases, J lost 8 bases, and 14 bases stayed unmatched. CDR3 DNA: TGCGCCAGCAGCTTTCAATTCCCGACAGGGGTTACCGAAGCTTTCTTT. It translates to CASSFQFPTGVTEAFF.

V and J are TRBV4-1 and TRBJ2-3, with 7 bases fitting TRBD2. The trim removed 4 bases at V and 4 bases at J, leaving 11 bases unmatched. CDR1 is MGHRA and CDR2 is YSYEKL in the germline V gene. This CDR3 contains 16 residues. The CDR3 DNA follows: TGCGCCAGCAGCCTATCTAGCGGAGGTGGATCAGATACGCAGTATTTT. Its translation: CASSLSSGGGSDTQYF.

The chain combines TRBV3-1 (or the pseudogene TRBV3-2) with TRBJ2-3, with a weak D call TRBD2 (5 bases). The CDR3 covers 17 residues. CDR1 is LGHDT, CDR2 YNNKEL, per germline (reference sequence). Trimming took 7 bases from V and 3 from J, leaving 23 bases between them. The CDR3 DNA follows: TGTGCCAGCACCCCAAGATCGGCTAGCTGGAGGACAGATACGCAGTATTTT. Its translation: CASTPRSASWRTDTQYF.

For the CDR3, the DNA is TGTGCCAGCAGCCTAGTTAAATACCAAGAGACCCAGTACTTC. This gives the protein CASSLVKYQETQYF. The V call is TRBV5-8, the J call TRBJ2-5; D unresolved. CDR1 is SGHTS and CDR2 is YDEGEE in the germline V gene. The CDR3 is 14 residues long. Trimming took off 4 bases at V and 0 bases at J, with 10 bases between the two ends.

This sequence joins TRBV21-1 and TRBJ1-2. TRBV21-1 is a pseudogene segment. The length of the CDR3 is 12 residues. In DNA, the CDR3 is TGTGCCAGCAGGGGGGAGGGAACTGGCTACACCTTC. It is translated as CASRGEGTGYTF.

The V gene is TRBV28, the J gene TRBJ2-3, with 7 bases aligning to TRBD2. V lost 5 bases, J lost 3 bases, and 11 bases stayed unmatched. CDR1 MDHEN and CDR2 SYDVKM come from the germline V gene. The CDR3 spans 16 residues. CDR3: CASSEPASGGTDTQYF. The CDR3 DNA reads TGTGCCAGCAGTGAGCCCGCTAGCGGAGGGACAGATACGCAGTATTTT.

The V gene is TRBV28, the J gene TRBJ2-2, with 9 positions matching TRBD1. After removal of 9 bases from V and 6 bases from J, the junction contained 11 bases not matched to a gene. CDR3 size: 15 residues. Germline V gene lookup returns CDR1 MDHEN and CDR2 SYDVKM. The CDR3 DNA reads as TGTGCCAGTAAACAGGGGGCGGTTGGATCCGGGGAGCTGTTTTTT. Residues: CASKQGAVGSGELFF.

This clone was detected ten times or more. The chain carries TRBV5-1 and TRBJ2-5; 10 bases map to TRBD2. Germline CDR1 reads SGHRS; CDR2 reads YFSETQ. Trimming removed 1 base from V and 5 bases from J; junction bases left unmatched: 5. This CDR3 region has 15 residues. The CDR3 loop reads CASSLLGLAAETQYF. The DNA for the CDR3 is TGCGCCAGCAGCTTGCTCGGACTAGCGGCGGAGACCCAGTACTTC.

The chain recombines TRBV5-1 with TRBJ2-7; TRBD1 aligns across 8 bases. The length of the CDR3 is 12 residues. CDR1 and CDR2 (germline): SGHRS, YFSETQ. The ends lost 7 bases at V and 3 bases at J; junction bases unmatched: 3. The CDR3 spells CASRQGIYEQYF. The CDR3 nucleotides read TGCGCCAGCCGACAGGGGATCTACGAGCAGTACTTC.

The CDR3 here is CASSLGSGGSYEQYF. In DNA, the CDR3 is TGTGCCAGCAGCTTAGGAAGCGGGGGATCCTACGAGCAGTACTTC. The chain joins TRBV11-2 to TRBJ2-7; TRBD2 matches at 8 bases. This CDR3 has 15 amino acids. V shed 1 base, J shed 1 base, and the junction held 3 bases outside the gene matches. Per the germline V gene, CDR1 is SGHAT and CDR2 is FQNNGV.

The genes are TRBV28 and TRBJ2-5; TRBD2 agrees at 8 bases. After removal of 8 bases from V and 2 bases from J, the junction contained 10 bases not matched to a gene. This CDR3 has 15 residues. The germline V gene has CDR1 MDHEN and CDR2 SYDVKM. The CDR3 reads CASRPLTSGQETQYF. Written as DNA, the CDR3 is TGTGCCAGCCGCCCTCTTACTAGCGGTCAAGAGACCCAGTACTTC.

The chain joins TRBV15 to TRBJ1-5; a weak D match, TRBD1 (5 bases). Trimming left V 0 bases short and J 7 bases short, with 13 bases between. The CDR3 totals 15 residues. CDR1 and CDR2 from the germline V gene are LNHNV and YYDKDF (reference sequence). The CDR3 coding sequence is TGTGCCACCAGCAGAGATCCCAGGGTTGGACAGCCCCAGCATTTT. As protein: CATSRDPRVGQPQHF.

The chain recombines TRBV24-1 with TRBJ2-5; a possible D gene is TRBD1 (6 bases). Germline assignment: CDR1 KGHDR and CDR2 SFDVKD. The CDR3 is 14 residues long. V dropped 7 bases and J dropped 3 bases, with 14 bases sitting between them. CDR3 region: CATRDRSNEETQYF. CDR3 nucleotide sequence: TGTGCCACCAGGGACAGAAGCAATGAAGAGACCCAGTACTTC.

The V and J genes are TRBV11-2 and TRBJ2-5, with 11 positions matching TRBD2. This CDR3 is built from 16 residues. J lost 3 bases, V lost 1 base, and 4 bases had no gene match. Germline CDR1 and CDR2: SGHAT and FQNNGV. CDR3 nucleotide sequence: TGTGCCAGCAGCTTAGGTAGCGGGAGGGCGAAAGAGACCCAGTACTTC. It yields the protein CASSLGSGRAKETQYF.

The J gene is TRBJ2-3, the V gene TRBV30, with TRBD1 matching over 10 bases. Germline CDR1 GTSNPN, CDR2 SVGIG (reference sequence). After removal of 7 bases from V and 0 bases from J, the junction contained 4 bases not matched to a gene. The CDR3 is 14 amino acids. The CDR3 is CAYDRGLSTDTQYF. The CDR3 DNA sequence: TGTGCCTACGACAGGGGGCTAAGCACAGATACGCAGTATTTT. The whole variable domain, remainder taken from reference TRBV30 and TRBJ2-3, is SQTIHQWPATLVQPVGSPLSLECTVEGTSNPNLYWYRQAAGRGLQLLFYSVGIGQISSEVPQNLSASRPQDRQFILSSKKLLLSDSGFYLCAYDRGLSTDTQYFGPGTRLTVL.

V gene TRBV6-5 combines with J gene TRBJ1-3; weak D call: TRBD1 (5 bases). The V and J ends lost 6 bases and 0 bases respectively, with 12 bases between them. The CDR3 sequence is 15 residues long. From germline, CDR1 is MNHEY and CDR2 SVGAGI. The CDR3 is CASSQGLPSGNTIYF. The CDR3 DNA reads TGTGCCAGCAGCCAGGGACTGCCCTCTGGAAACACCATATATTTT.